This TCR beta chain was observed in a study of control samples from healthy donors and cancer patients. Sequencing was performed with immunoSEQ multiplex PCR; in TCRdb, only in-frame clones are kept and a portion is missing. The sample records 150,000 to 200,000 clones, 91% being singletons. V was cut by 3 bases and J by 6 bases, with 5 bases left in between. This CDR3 comprises 12 residues. The germline CDR1 and CDR2 sequences are SGHAT and FQNNGV. This rearrangement joins TRBV11-2 to TRBJ2-2; D tentatively reads TRBD1 or TRBD2 (5 bases each). The sequencing input was blood. The clonotype comes from a woman aged 25 to 39 in good health. CDR3: CASSLGAGELFF. CDR3 nucleotide sequence: TGTGCCAGCAGCTTGGGGGCCGGGGAGCTGTTTTTT.